The 17 T cell receptor beta chains listed next were all sequenced from one sample in a study of CD4 T cells in relation to SARS-CoV-2 and coronaviruses. Method: immunoSEQ multiplex PCR; TCRdb's copy keeps in-frame clones and lacks some. Of 38,000 or so clones listed, approximately 80% are singletons. For these receptors, no antigen is known. The sample comprised memory CD4+ T cells from PBMCs, cultured in vitro. All receptors derive from an adult with COVID-19.

The chain recombines TRBV27 with TRBJ2-2; D unresolved. CDR3 length equals 15 residues. Germline CDR1 MNHEY, CDR2 SMNVEV (reference sequence). Trimming pared 7 bases from V and 4 bases from J, leaving 16 bases between. The CDR3 DNA follows: TGTGCCAGCACGTCCTTCGACCACCTCACCGGGGAGCTGTTTTTT. Encoded protein: CASTSFDHLTGELFF.

Note on this clone: Because it lacks the conserved phenylalanine or tryptophan at the end, this CDR3 is likely a read error. The limits of the CDR3 on the DNA are not certain, so only TCRdb's listed CDR3 is given. The genes are TRBV7-9 and TRBJ1-1. Counting both end residues, the CDR3 totals 9 amino acids. CDR1 and CDR2 (germline): SEHNR, FQNEAQ (reference sequence). CDR3 residues: CASSSRTFP.

This chain connects TRBV15 to TRBJ2-6, with a possible D match to TRBD1 (6 bases). V lost 4 bases and J 4 bases, leaving 14 bases between the germline ends. Germline V CDR1 and CDR2: LNHNV, YYDKDF (reference sequence). This CDR3 has 16 amino acids. CDR3 DNA: TGTGCCACCAGCACTAAAACAGGGTACGGGGCCAACGTCCTGACTTTC. Translated, it gives CATSTKTGYGANVLTF. Using reference TRBV15 and TRBJ2-6 for the parts outside the CDR3, the full variable domain is DAMVIQNPRYQVTQFGKPVTLSCSQTLNHNVMYWYQQKSSQAPKLLFHYYDKDFNNEADTPDNFQSRRPNTSFCFLDIRSPGLGDTAMYLCATSTKTGYGANVLTFGAGSRLTVL.

This clone was counted once. This chain uses TRBV15 with TRBJ2-5; D unresolved. This CDR3 comprises 13 residues. Trimming left V 4 bases short and J 0 bases short, with 6 bases between. Looked up from germline, CDR1 is LNHNV and CDR2 is YYDKDF (reference sequence). The CDR3 loop reads CATSNVYQETQYF. As DNA, the CDR3 is TGTGCCACCAGCAATGTGTACCAAGAGACCCAGTACTTC.

The genes are TRBV5-4 and TRBJ2-3; the D gene is possibly TRBD2 (6 bases). Trimming took 6 bases from V and 1 from J, leaving 12 bases between them. The CDR3 sequence is 14 residues long. CDR1 SGHNT and CDR2 YYREEE come from the germline V gene (reference sequence). CDR3 region: CASNPAGGTDTQYF. CDR3 nucleotides: TGTGCCAGCAACCCAGCGGGTGGCACAGATACGCAGTATTTT. Looking up the rest from reference TRBV5-4 and TRBJ2-3 gives the full variable domain: ETGVTQSPTHLIKTRGQQVTLRCSSQSGHNTVSWYQQALGQGPQFIFQYYREEENGRGNFPPRFSGLQFPNYSSELNVNALELDDSALYLCASNPAGGTDTQYFGPGTRLTVL.

The chain combines TRBV9 with TRBJ1-6, with a tentative D call TRBD1 (5 bases). Germline CDR1 is SGDLS and CDR2 is YYNGEE. The CDR3 totals 13 residues. The ends were cut back, 0 bases at V and 10 bases at J, with 8 bases in the middle. CDR3: CASSVGGDSPLHF. The DNA of the CDR3 is TGTGCCAGCAGCGTAGGTGGGGACTCACCCCTCCACTTT.

This clone was observed a handful of times. The chain recombines TRBV7-2 with TRBJ2-1, with TRBD2 matching 14 bases. V lost 11 bases and J lost 6; bases outside the gene matches: 3. This CDR3 is 13 amino acids long. CDR1 is SGHTA, CDR2 FQGNSA, per germline. In DNA form, the CDR3 reads TGTGCCTTAGGGACTAGCGGGAGCAATGAGCAGTTCTTC. This codes for CALGTSGSNEQFF.

V usage is TRBV28 and J usage is TRBJ1-4, with unresolved D. Trimming took 5 bases from V and 4 from J, leaving 17 bases between them. The CDR3 consists of 16 residues. The germline gives CDR1 MDHEN, CDR2 SYDVKM. The CDR3 DNA is TGTGCCAGCAGTGCCCTGTCGGGGAGCCTTAATGAAAAACTGTTTTTT. This gives the protein CASSALSGSLNEKLFF.

The rearrangement joins TRBV19 to TRBJ2-3, with unresolved D. The V end was cut by 6 bases, the J end by 6 bases, with 10 bases between. This CDR3 spans 12 amino acids. Germline V CDR1 and CDR2: LNHDA, SQIVND (reference sequence). The CDR3 is CASSPSRDTQYF. The CDR3 DNA follows: TGTGCCAGTAGCCCCTCCCGGGATACGCAGTATTTT.

The V call is TRBV28, the J call TRBJ2-5; D might be TRBD1 or TRBD2, each matching 5 bases. Trimming left V 6 bases short and J 5 bases short, with 22 bases between. The CDR3 sequence is 16 residues long. CDR1 and CDR2 (germline): MDHEN, SYDVKM. Written as DNA, the CDR3 is TGTGCCAGCAGACCTTCTGCTGGGACCTCTAGGGAGACCCAGTACTTC. As protein: CASRPSAGTSRETQYF.

In its sample, this clone was seen once. V is TRBV5-4 and J is TRBJ2-7; 7 nucleotides agree with TRBD1. V shed 1 base, J shed 0 bases, and the junction held 7 bases outside the gene matches. The germline V gene has CDR1 SGHNT and CDR2 YYREEE (reference sequence). The CDR3 sequence is 16 residues long. CDR3 residues: CASSLLETGASYEQYF. The CDR3 DNA reads TGTGCCAGCAGCTTGCTAGAAACAGGGGCCTCCTACGAGCAGTACTTC.

The V and J genes are TRBV5-1 and TRBJ2-7, with D perhaps TRBD2 (6 bases). The germline V gene has CDR1 SGHRS and CDR2 YFSETQ. Trimming removed 0 bases from V and 3 bases from J, with 10 bases in between. CDR3 length: 14 residues. The CDR3 coding sequence is TGCGCCAGCAGCTTGGACGGGAGAGGCTACGAGCAGTACTTC. It codes for CASSLDGRGYEQYF.

The J gene is TRBJ1-2, the V gene TRBV18; possibly TRBD1 for D (5 bases). CDR1 is KGHSH and CDR2 is LQKENI in the germline V gene. V shed 2 bases and J shed 2 bases, with 12 bases lying between them. The CDR3 extends over 15 amino acids. Here the CDR3 reads CASSPSPGSNYGYTF. The CDR3 DNA follows: TGTGCCAGCTCACCAAGTCCAGGGAGCAACTATGGCTACACCTTC.

The chain links TRBV2 to TRBJ2-3; D is ambiguous. Trimming took 4 bases from V and 0 from J, leaving 11 bases between them. The CDR3 runs 15 residues. Germline assignment: CDR1 SNHLY and CDR2 FYNNEI. CDR3 amino acids: CASSAGTLSTDTQYF. The CDR3 bases are TGTGCCAGCAGTGCGGGTACCCTAAGCACAGATACGCAGTATTTT. Based on the CDR3 plus reference TRBV2 and TRBJ2-3, the full variable domain is EPEVTQTPSHQVTQMGQEVILRCVPISNHLYFYWYRQILGQKVEFLVSFYNNEISEKSEIFDDQFSVERPDGSNFTLKIRSTKLEDSAMYFCASSAGTLSTDTQYFGPGTRLTVL.

For the CDR3, the DNA is TGTGCCAGCAGCCCCCACCGGGTCCCCCTACTAGCCAAATTGAACACCGGGGAGCTGTTTTTT. Translating gives CASSPHRVPLLAKLNTGELFF. The chain links TRBV7-8 to TRBJ2-2, with D maybe TRBD2 (6 bases). This CDR3 has 21 amino acids. V lost 5 bases and J 1 base, leaving 29 bases between the germline ends. In germline, CDR1 is SGHVS, CDR2 FQNEAQ.

This sequence joins TRBV5-6 and TRBJ1-2; 7 bases match TRBD1. Unmatched junction bases numbered 4, after V lost 1 base and J lost 7 bases. This CDR3 contains 13 residues. Germline V gene data show CDR1 as SGHDT and CDR2 as YYEEEE. The CDR3 is CASSLYAGGGYTF. The CDR3 DNA sequence: TGTGCCAGCAGCTTGTACGCAGGGGGTGGCTACACCTTC.

V usage is TRBV19 and J usage is TRBJ2-5, with 7 bases that match TRBD1. Germline CDR1 reads LNHDA; CDR2 reads SQIVND (reference sequence). Germline trimming cut 8 bases from V and 4 bases from J; bases unmatched to any gene: 10. The CDR3 sequence is 14 residues long. The CDR3 sequence: CASQNRGGSETQYF. CDR3 nucleotide sequence: TGTGCCAGTCAAAACAGGGGTGGGTCAGAGACCCAGTACTTC.